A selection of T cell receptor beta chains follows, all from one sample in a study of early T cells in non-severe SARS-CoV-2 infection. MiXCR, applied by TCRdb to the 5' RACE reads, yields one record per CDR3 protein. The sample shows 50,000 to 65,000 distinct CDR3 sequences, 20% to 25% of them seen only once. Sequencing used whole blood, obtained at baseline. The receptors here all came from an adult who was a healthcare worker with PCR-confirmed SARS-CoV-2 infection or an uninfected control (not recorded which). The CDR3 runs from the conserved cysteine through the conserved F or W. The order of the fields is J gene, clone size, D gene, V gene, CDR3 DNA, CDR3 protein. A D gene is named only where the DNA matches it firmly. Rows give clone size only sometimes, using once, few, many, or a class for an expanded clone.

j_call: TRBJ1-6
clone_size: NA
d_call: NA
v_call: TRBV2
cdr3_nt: TGTGCCAGCAGCAAGACGGGGGTAAACTATAATTCACCCCTCCACTTT
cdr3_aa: CASSKTGVNYNSPLHF

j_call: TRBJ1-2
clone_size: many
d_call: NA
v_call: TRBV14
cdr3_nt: TGTGCCAGCAGCCAAACAGGACCCGATGGCTACACCTTC
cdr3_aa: CASSQTGPDGYTF

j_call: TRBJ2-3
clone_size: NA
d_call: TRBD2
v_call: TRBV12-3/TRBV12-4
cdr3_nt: TGTGCCAGCAGAGAGACTAGCGGGGGCAAAGATACGCAGTATTTT
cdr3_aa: CASRETSGGKDTQYF

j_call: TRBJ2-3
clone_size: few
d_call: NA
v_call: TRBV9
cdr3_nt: TGTGCCAGCAGCCGTAGTGGACAGAGAGAAGATACGCAGTATTTT
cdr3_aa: CASSRSGQREDTQYF

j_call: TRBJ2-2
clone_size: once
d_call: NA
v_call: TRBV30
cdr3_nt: TGTGCCTGGAGCGTCAGGGCCGGGGAGCTGTTTTTT
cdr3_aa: CAWSVRAGELFF

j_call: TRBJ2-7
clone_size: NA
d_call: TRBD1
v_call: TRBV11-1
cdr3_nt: TGTGCCAGCAGCTTAGTTGGACAGGGGAGCTACGAGCAGTACTTC
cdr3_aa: CASSLVGQGSYEQYF

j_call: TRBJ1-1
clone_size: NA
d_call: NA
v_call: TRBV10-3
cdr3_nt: TGTGCCACCACGACAGGTTCTCGGACTGAAGCTTTCTTT
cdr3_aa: CATTTGSRTEAFF

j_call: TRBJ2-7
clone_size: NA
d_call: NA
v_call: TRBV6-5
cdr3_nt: TGTGCCAGCAGTTCCCCAGCCCGGTACGAGCAGTACTTC
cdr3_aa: CASSSPARYEQYF

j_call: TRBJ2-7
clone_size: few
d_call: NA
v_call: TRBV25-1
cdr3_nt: TGTGCCAGCAGTGAATTCGGGGCTCTCTCGGTGTACTTC
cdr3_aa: CASSEFGALSVYF

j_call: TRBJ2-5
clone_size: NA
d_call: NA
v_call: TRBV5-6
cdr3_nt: TGTGCCAGCAGCTGGGGTCCACAAGAGACCCAGTACTTC
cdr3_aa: CASSWGPQETQYF

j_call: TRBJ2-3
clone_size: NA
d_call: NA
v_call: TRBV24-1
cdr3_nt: TGTGCCACGGGGGCGCGAGATACGCAGTATTTT
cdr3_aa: CATGARDTQYF

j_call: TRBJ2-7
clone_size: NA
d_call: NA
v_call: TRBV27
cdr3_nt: TGTGCCAGCAGTTTAACCCGGGACTACGAGCAGTACTTC
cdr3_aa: CASSLTRDYEQYF

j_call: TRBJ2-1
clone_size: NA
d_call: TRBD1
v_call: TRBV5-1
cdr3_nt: TGCGCCAGCGCCACCGGGACAGGGGTCTACAATGAGCAGTTCTTC
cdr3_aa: CASATGTGVYNEQFF

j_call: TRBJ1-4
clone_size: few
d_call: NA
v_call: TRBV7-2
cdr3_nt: TGTGCCAGCAGCTCTGGACGGAGAGAAAAACTGTTTTTT
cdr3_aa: CASSSGRREKLFF